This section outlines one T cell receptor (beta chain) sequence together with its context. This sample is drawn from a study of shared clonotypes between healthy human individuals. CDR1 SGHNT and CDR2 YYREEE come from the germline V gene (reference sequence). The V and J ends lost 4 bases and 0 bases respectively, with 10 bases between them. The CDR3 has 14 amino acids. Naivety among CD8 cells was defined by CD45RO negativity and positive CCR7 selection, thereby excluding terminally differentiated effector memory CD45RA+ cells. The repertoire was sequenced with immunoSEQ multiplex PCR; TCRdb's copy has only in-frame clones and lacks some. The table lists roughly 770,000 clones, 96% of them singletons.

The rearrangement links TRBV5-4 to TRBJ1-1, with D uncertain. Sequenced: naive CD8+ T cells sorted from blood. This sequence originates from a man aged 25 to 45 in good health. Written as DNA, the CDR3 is TGTGCCAGCAGCGACCCGGGGTTGAACACTGAAGCTTTCTTT. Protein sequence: CASSDPGLNTEAFF.